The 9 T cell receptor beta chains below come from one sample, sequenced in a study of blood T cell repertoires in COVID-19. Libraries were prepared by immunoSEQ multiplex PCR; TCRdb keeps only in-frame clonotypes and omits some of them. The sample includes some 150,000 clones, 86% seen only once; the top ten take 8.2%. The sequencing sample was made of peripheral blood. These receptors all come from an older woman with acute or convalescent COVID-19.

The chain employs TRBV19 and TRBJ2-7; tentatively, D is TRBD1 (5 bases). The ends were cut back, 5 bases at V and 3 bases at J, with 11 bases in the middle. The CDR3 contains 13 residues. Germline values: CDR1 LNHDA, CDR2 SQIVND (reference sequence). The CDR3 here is CASSARQSYEQYF. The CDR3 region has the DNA TGTGCCAGTAGTGCCCGACAGAGCTACGAGCAGTACTTC. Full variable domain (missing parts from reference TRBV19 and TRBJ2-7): DGGITQSPKYLFRKEGQNVTLSCEQNLNHDAMYWYRQDPGQGLRLIYYSQIVNDFQKGDIAEGYSVSREKKESFPLTVTSAQKNPTAFYLCASSARQSYEQYFGPGTRLTVT.

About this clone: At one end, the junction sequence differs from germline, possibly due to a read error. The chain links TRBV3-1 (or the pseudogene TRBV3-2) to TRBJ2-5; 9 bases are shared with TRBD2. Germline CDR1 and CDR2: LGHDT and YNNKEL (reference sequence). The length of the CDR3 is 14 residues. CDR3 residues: CASSQVLAGHLGHF. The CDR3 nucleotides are TGTGCCAGCAGCCAAGTCCTAGCGGGGCATTTGGGGCACTTC.

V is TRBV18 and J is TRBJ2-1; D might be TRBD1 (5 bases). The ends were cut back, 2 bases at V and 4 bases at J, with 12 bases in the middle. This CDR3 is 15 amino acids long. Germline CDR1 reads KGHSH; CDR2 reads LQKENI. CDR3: CASSPSSGIYNEQFF. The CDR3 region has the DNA TGTGCCAGCTCACCAAGTTCAGGGATTTACAATGAGCAGTTCTTC.

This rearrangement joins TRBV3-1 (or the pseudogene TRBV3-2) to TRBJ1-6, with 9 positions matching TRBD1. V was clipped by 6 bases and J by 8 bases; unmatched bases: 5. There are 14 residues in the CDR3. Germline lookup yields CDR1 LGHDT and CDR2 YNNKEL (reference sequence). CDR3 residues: CASRPGQGYSPLHF. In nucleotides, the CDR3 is TGTGCCAGCAGGCCGGGACAGGGTTATTCACCCCTCCACTTT.

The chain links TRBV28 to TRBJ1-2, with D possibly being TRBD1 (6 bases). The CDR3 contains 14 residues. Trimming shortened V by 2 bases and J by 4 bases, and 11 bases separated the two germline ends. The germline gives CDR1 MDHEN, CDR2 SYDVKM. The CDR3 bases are TGTGCCAGCAGTTTACCCCCGACAGGCTATGGCTACACCTTC. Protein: CASSLPPTGYGYTF.

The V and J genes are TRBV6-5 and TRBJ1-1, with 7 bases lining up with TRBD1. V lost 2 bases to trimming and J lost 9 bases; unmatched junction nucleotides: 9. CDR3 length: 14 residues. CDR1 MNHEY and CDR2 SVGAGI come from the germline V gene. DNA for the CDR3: TGTGCCAGCAGTTACGGGACAGAGGGAGCCCAAGCTTTCTTT. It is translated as CASSYGTEGAQAFF.

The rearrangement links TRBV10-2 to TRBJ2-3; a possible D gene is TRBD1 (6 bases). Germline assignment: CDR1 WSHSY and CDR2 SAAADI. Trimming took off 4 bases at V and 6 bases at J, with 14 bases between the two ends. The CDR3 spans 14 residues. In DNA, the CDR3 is TGCGCCAGCAGTGTAGTCAGGGGTGTGGATACGCAGTATTTT. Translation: CASSVVRGVDTQYF.

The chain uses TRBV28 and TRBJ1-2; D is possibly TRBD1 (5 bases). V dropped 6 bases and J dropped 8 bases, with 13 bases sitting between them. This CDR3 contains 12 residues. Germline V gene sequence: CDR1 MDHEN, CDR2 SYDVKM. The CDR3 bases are TGTGCCAGCAGGCAGGGAACCCTGGGCTACACCTTC. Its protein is CASRQGTLGYTF.

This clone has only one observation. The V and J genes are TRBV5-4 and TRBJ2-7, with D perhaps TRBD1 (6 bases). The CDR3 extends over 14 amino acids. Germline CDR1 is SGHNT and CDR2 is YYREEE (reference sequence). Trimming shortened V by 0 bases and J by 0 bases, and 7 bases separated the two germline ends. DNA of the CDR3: TGTGCCAGCAGCTTGGGCAGGGGCTCCTACGAGCAGTACTTC. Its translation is CASSLGRGSYEQYF.